This T cell receptor beta chain was observed in a study of radiotherapy plus CTLA-4 blockade in lung cancer. Study details: Objective response rate was roughly 19%; disease control rate, 25% to 35%. Study-level points and caveats: Early blood T cell clone changes and increased post-radiation serum interferon-beta were reportedly the strongest response predictors. In blood, after radiotherapy plus ipilimumab, tumor-derived TCR clones expanded.

This clone was seen a few times. The antigen is not known. Method: immunoSEQ multiplex PCR; TCRdb's copy keeps in-frame clones and lacks some. The repertoire holds tens of thousands of clones, with approximately 86% as singletons. Chemo-refractory metastatic non-small-cell lung cancer patients underwent focal radiation alongside CTLA-4 blockade with ipilimumab. CDR3 length equals 15 residues. Germline V lookup: CDR1 LGHNA, CDR2 YNFKEQ. V dropped 5 bases and J dropped 3 bases, with 16 bases sitting between them. The sequence derives from a human donor with non-small cell lung cancer that progressed on radiotherapy plus ipilimumab. The starting material was peripheral blood, obtained from a patient treated with radiotherapy plus ipilimumab. This sequence joins TRBV4-2 and TRBJ1-2, with D possibly matching TRBD1 (5 bases). The CDR3 bases are TGTGCCAGCAGCTTTACCCGGACAACTGACTATGGCTACACCTTC. It specifies CASSFTRTTDYGYTF.